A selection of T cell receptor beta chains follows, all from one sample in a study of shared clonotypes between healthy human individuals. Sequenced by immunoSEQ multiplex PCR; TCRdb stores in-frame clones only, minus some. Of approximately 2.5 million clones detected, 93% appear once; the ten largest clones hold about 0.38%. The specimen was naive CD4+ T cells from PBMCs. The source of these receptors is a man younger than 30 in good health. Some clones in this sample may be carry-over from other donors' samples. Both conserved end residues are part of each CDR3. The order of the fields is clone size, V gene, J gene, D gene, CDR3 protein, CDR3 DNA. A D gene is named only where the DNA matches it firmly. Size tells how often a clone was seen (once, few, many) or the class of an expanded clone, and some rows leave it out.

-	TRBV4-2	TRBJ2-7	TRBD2	CASSKPGLAEYEQYF	TGTGCCAGCAGCAAACCGGGACTAGCGGAATACGAGCAGTACTTC
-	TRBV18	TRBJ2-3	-	CASSPPGPIITDTQYF	TGTGCCAGCTCACCACCGGGACCCATCATCACAGATACGCAGTATTTT
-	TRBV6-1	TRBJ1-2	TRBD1	CASSLDRGSYGYTF	TGTGCCAGCAGTCTAGACAGGGGCAGCTATGGCTACACCTTC
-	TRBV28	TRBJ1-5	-	CASSLMGGWDQPQHF	TGTGCCAGCAGTTTAATGGGGGGCTGGGATCAGCCCCAGCATTTT
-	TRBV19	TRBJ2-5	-	CASSIRYRETQYF	TGTGCCAGTAGTATCCGGTATCGGGAGACCCAGTACTTC
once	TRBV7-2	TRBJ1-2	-	CASSLKGVDYGYTF	TGTGCCAGCAGCTTAAAGGGGGTAGACTATGGCTACACCTTC
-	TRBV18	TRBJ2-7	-	CASSGGAWPYEQYF	TGTGCCAGCTCAGGCGGGGCCTGGCCCTACGAGCAGTACTTC
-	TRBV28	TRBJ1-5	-	CASSSDFWDSNQPQHF	TGTGCCAGCAGTTCCGACTTTTGGGATAGCAATCAGCCCCAGCATTTT
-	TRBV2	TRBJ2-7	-	CASSLKYEQYF	TGTGCCAGCAGCCTCAAGTACGAGCAGTACTTC
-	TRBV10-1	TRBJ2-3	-	CASSRDPTHDTQYF	TGCGCCAGCAGCCGGGACCCGACACACGATACGCAGTATTTT
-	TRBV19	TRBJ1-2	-	CASSLRRGPGGYTF	TGTGCCAGTAGTCTTAGGCGCGGTCCGGGAGGCTACACCTTC
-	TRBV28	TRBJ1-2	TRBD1	CASSYYRGKYGYTF	TGTGCCAGCAGTTATTACAGGGGGAAGTATGGCTACACCTTC
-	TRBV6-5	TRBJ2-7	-	CATSTRGKYEQYF	TGTGCCACTTCGACGAGGGGTAAATACGAGCAGTACTTC